The 11 T cell receptor beta chains below were found in one sample sequenced in a study of T cell responses to AZD1222 COVID-19 vaccine. Sequencing used immunoSEQ multiplex PCR; TCRdb keeps in-frame clones, though not all of them. The table shows 100,000 or so clones, with approximately 91% occurring only once. The sequenced sample was peripheral blood, obtained on day 0 of AZD1222 vaccination. All receptors derive from an adult in good health.

The J gene is TRBJ2-1, the V gene TRBV12-3 or TRBV12-4, with TRBD2 matching 8 bases. The CDR3 is made up of 13 amino acids. V was clipped by 8 bases and J by 4 bases; unmatched bases: 4. The CDR3: CASAGLEYNEQFF. The CDR3 DNA is TGTGCCAGCGCGGGACTAGAATACAATGAGCAGTTCTTC.

On this clone: Other nucleotide sequences from this sample produce the same CDR3. J is TRBJ1-3 and V is TRBV12-3 or TRBV12-4, with D possibly matching TRBD1 (5 bases). The CDR3 consists of 13 residues. The V and J ends lost 3 bases and 3 bases respectively, with 6 bases between them. The CDR3 reads CASSLGGGNTIYF. CDR3 nucleotide sequence: TGTGCCAGCAGTTTGGGGGGTGGAAACACCATATATTTT.

The chain carries TRBV5-1 and TRBJ2-7; tentative D call: TRBD2 (6 bases). Germline CDR1 is SGHRS and CDR2 is YFSETQ. Trimming shortened V by 1 base and J by 2 bases, and 16 bases separated the two germline ends. There are 16 residues in the CDR3. The CDR3 here is CASSLLAGGVTYEQYF. CDR3 coding DNA: TGCGCCAGCAGCTTGCTAGCAGGAGGGGTTACCTACGAGCAGTACTTC.

A single count supports this clone. The CDR3 nucleotides read TGCAGTGCTAGGGCCCAATACGAGCAGTACTTC. Translated: CSARAQYEQYF. V gene TRBV20-1 combines with J gene TRBJ2-7; D is ambiguous. The V and J ends lost 3 bases and 4 bases respectively, with 7 bases between them. This CDR3 is 11 amino acids long. Germline-derived CDR1 and CDR2 are DFQATT and SNEGSKA (reference sequence).

The genes are TRBV12-3 or TRBV12-4 and TRBJ1-1, with D tentatively TRBD1 (6 bases). This CDR3 spans 13 amino acids. V gave up 7 bases and J gave up 10 bases, with 19 bases separating them. CDR3 in amino acids: CASKLGGGTRAFF. CDR3 coding DNA: TGTGCCAGCAAACTGGGAGGGGGGACAAGAGCTTTCTTT.

This chain uses TRBV7-3 with TRBJ1-6; D ambiguous. CDR3 length: 14 residues. Germline V lookup: CDR1 SGHTA, CDR2 FQGTGA. V dropped 2 bases and J dropped 9 bases, with 11 bases sitting between them. The CDR3 DNA reads TGTGCCAGCAGCTTAGGTGGTGTTGGTTCACCCCTCCACTTT. It specifies CASSLGGVGSPLHF.

Only one count was recorded for this clone. The V and J genes are TRBV2 and TRBJ2-2; 7 bases fit TRBD1. This CDR3 contains 13 residues. Germline V CDR1 and CDR2: SNHLY, FYNNEI. V shed 7 bases and J 6 bases; nucleotides not matched to a gene: 5. Written as DNA, the CDR3 is TGTGCCAGCACAGACAGGGAATCCGGGGAGCTGTTTTTT. It is translated as CASTDRESGELFF. Combining the CDR3 with reference TRBV2 and TRBJ2-2 gives the whole variable domain EPEVTQTPSHQVTQMGQEVILRCVPISNHLYFYWYRQILGQKVEFLVSFYNNEISEKSEIFDDQFSVERPDGSNFTLKIRSTKLEDSAMYFCASTDRESGELFFGEGSRLTVL.

This chain joins TRBV15 and TRBJ1-4; 7 bases match TRBD1. The CDR3 loop spans 16 amino acids. Germline V lookup: CDR1 LNHNV, CDR2 YYDKDF (reference sequence). The trim removed 1 base at V and 5 bases at J, leaving 7 bases unmatched. CDR3 DNA sequence: TGTGCCACCAGCAGAGGACGGGACAGTATGAATGAAAAACTGTTTTTT. Its protein product is CATSRGRDSMNEKLFF.

The chain links TRBV5-1 to TRBJ1-2, with D tentatively TRBD1 (6 bases). Trimming pared 0 bases from V and 3 bases from J, leaving 12 bases between. Germline V gene lookup returns CDR1 SGHRS and CDR2 YFSETQ. The CDR3 runs to 15 residues. CDR3 bases: TGCGCCAGCAGCTTGGAACAGGGTAACTACTATGGCTACACCTTC. Amino acid sequence: CASSLEQGNYYGYTF.

The CDR3 region is CASSPTGFFQETQYF. CDR3 in DNA: TGTGCCAGCAGTCCCACAGGGTTTTTCCAAGAGACCCAGTACTTC. This sequence joins TRBV27 and TRBJ2-5, with a tentative D call TRBD1 (6 bases). The V and J ends lost 5 bases and 1 base respectively, with 14 bases between them. CDR3 size: 15 residues. CDR1 MNHEY and CDR2 SMNVEV come from the germline V gene (reference sequence).

J is TRBJ2-7 and V is TRBV7-9; possibly TRBD1 for D (5 bases). The CDR3 sequence is 14 residues long. Germline lookup yields CDR1 SEHNR and CDR2 FQNEAQ (reference sequence). V lost 4 bases and J 7 bases, leaving 17 bases between the germline ends. The CDR3 here is CASSYPGRVWEQYF. CDR3 DNA sequence: TGTGCCAGCAGCTACCCGGGCAGGGTGTGGGAGCAGTACTTC. Filled out from reference TRBV7-9 and TRBJ2-7, the complete variable domain reads DTGVSQNPRHKITKRGQNVTFRCDPISEHNRLYWYRQTLGQGPEFLTYFQNEAQLEKSRLLSDRFSAERPKGSFSTLEIQRTEQGDSAMYLCASSYPGRVWEQYFGPGTRLTVT.